These 24 T cell receptor beta chains share one sample of origin, sequenced in a study of metastatic and nonmetastatic thyroid tumors (dated by TCRdb to about 2020). The library was obtained by PCR. Sequencing relied on an Illumina HiSeq 4000. TCRdb ran its own pipeline on the public reads, namely fastp trimming at Q25 and MiXCR clone calling, and kept in-frame beta chains. The sample table shows about 32,000 clones, and approximately 20% are seen once. Approximately 10% of the sample belongs to the ten largest clones. No treatment had been received by any patient before thyroid surgery. Input material: blood. The receptors originated from a female donor with papillary thyroid cancer or a benign thyroid nodule (not recorded which). Some clones in this sample may be carry-over from other donors' samples.

This clone showed up many times. This specimen includes other DNA sequences encoding the same CDR3. This chain's CDR3 is CASGGQSTGELFF. Here the CDR3 DNA reads TGTGCCAGCGGGGGACAATCCACCGGGGAGCTGTTTTTT. The rearrangement joins TRBV6-1 to TRBJ2-2, with a weak D call TRBD1 (6 bases). The CDR3 spans 13 residues. In germline, CDR1 is MNHNS, CDR2 SASEGT. The V gene lost 8 bases and the J gene lost 4 bases, with 11 bases spanning the gap.

The chain uses TRBV20-1 and TRBJ2-5; tentative D call: TRBD2 (6 bases). Trimming took off 7 bases at V and 9 bases at J, with 18 bases between the two ends. The CDR3 runs 12 residues. Germline CDR1 and CDR2: DFQATT and SNEGSKA (reference sequence). CDR3 loop: CSEDWGGEAQYF. The CDR3 bases are TGCAGTGAAGACTGGGGTGGGGAGGCCCAGTACTTC.

The chain combines TRBV6-1 with TRBJ2-5; D is unresolved. Germline assignment: CDR1 MNHNS and CDR2 SASEGT. Trimming stripped 2 bases from V and 2 bases from J, with 6 bases between. The CDR3 is 13 amino acids. The CDR3 DNA is TGTGCCAGCAGTGAACTAGAACAAGAGACCCAGTACTTC. Translation gives CASSELEQETQYF.

At least ten counts were recorded for this clone. The rearrangement joins TRBV6-1 to TRBJ2-3, with 7 bases lining up with TRBD1. The trim removed 8 bases at V and 2 bases at J, leaving 7 bases unmatched. The germline V gene has CDR1 MNHNS and CDR2 SASEGT. This CDR3 is 14 amino acids long. CDR3 amino acids: CASGWDSNTDTQYF. In DNA, the CDR3 is TGTGCCAGCGGCTGGGACAGTAACACAGATACGCAGTATTTT.

This clone has a count of ten or more. J is TRBJ2-7 and V is TRBV13; 7 positions match TRBD1. This CDR3 region has 14 residues. Germline V gives CDR1 PRHDT, CDR2 FYEKMQ (reference sequence). With 0 bases clipped from V and 3 bases from J, the junction kept 2 bases outside the gene matches. The DNA for the CDR3 is TGTGCCAGCAGCTTAGGAACAGGGGTCTACGAGCAGTACTTC. Its translation is CASSLGTGVYEQYF.

This clone was counted at least ten times. DNA of the CDR3: TGTGCCAGCAGTTTTAACGGACGAGATACGCAGTATTTT. Protein product: CASSFNGRDTQYF. The chain links TRBV28 to TRBJ2-3; D remains ambiguous. V lost 3 bases and J 5 bases, leaving 9 bases between the germline ends. The CDR3 runs 13 residues. Germline CDR1 is MDHEN and CDR2 is SYDVKM.

This clone was recorded many times. The chain is built from TRBV7-3 and TRBJ2-5, with 10 bases aligning to TRBD2. Germline CDR1 SGHTA, CDR2 FQGTGA. V was clipped by 7 bases and J by 4 bases; unmatched bases: 12. The length of the CDR3 is 16 residues. The CDR3 bases are TGTGCCAGCACCAGAAGACGGACTAGCGGTCGAGAGACCCAGTACTTC. This encodes CASTRRRTSGRETQYF.

This clone was picked up many times. The chain joins TRBV10-3 to TRBJ1-1, with D uncertain. Trimming stripped 8 bases from V and 0 bases from J, with 7 bases between. Germline CDR1 ENHRY, CDR2 SYGVKD. CDR3 size: 12 residues. The CDR3 DNA is TGTGCCATCTCGTTCATGAACACTGAAGCTTTCTTT. Residues: CAISFMNTEAFF.

To note about this clone: This clone may be a read error of a much larger clone one base away. The CDR3 loop is CASSWVGPQETHYF. The DNA of the CDR3 is TGTGCCAGCAGTTGGGTGGGCCCTCAAGAGACCCATTACTTC. The chain recombines TRBV12-3 or TRBV12-4 with TRBJ2-5; D not certain. CDR3 length: 14 residues.

Written as DNA, the CDR3 is TGTGCCAGCAGTGGGGGTACAGGGTCAGAGCCCCAGCATTTT. Its translation: CASSGGTGSEPQHF. This chain uses TRBV6-1 with TRBJ1-5; the D gene is possibly TRBD1 (6 bases). V lost 4 bases and J lost 8, with 15 bases in between. CDR1 MNHNS and CDR2 SASEGT come from the germline V gene. The CDR3 is 14 amino acids.

This sequence joins TRBV11-3 and TRBJ2-7, with 7 bases identical to TRBD1. Germline V gene sequence: CDR1 SGHNT, CDR2 YENEEA. This CDR3 spans 13 amino acids. V shed 2 bases, J shed 12 bases, and the junction held 10 bases outside the gene matches. CDR3 nucleotides: TGTGCCAGCAGCTTAACGAGACAGGGTATCCCGTACTTC. It yields the protein CASSLTRQGIPYF. The variable domain in full, with the rest retrieved from reference TRBV11-3 and TRBJ2-7, is EAGVVQSPRYKIIEKKQPVAFWCNPISGHNTLYWYLQNLGQGPELLIRYENEEAVDDSQLPKDRFSAERLKGVDSTLKIQPAELGDSAVYLCASSLTRQGIPYFGPGTRLTVT.

This clone was seen many times. J is TRBJ1-1 and V is TRBV27; 7 bases line up with TRBD1. V was clipped by 2 bases and J by 6 bases; unmatched bases: 6. CDR3 length equals 14 residues. CDR1 is MNHEY and CDR2 is SMNVEV in the germline V gene (reference sequence). The CDR3 nucleotides read TGTGCCAGCAGTTTAGAGCCCGGGACAGCTGAAGCTTTCTTT. It specifies CASSLEPGTAEAFF.

This clone was observed many times. In nucleotides, the CDR3 is TGTGCCACCAGTAAGGACAGGGATGGGTCCTACGAGCAGTACTTC. This translates into CATSKDRDGSYEQYF. The V call is TRBV24-1, the J call TRBJ2-7; 8 bases align to TRBD1. The CDR3 is 15 residues long. Germline CDR1 and CDR2: KGHDR and SFDVKD. The V segment lost 6 bases and the J segment 1 base; nucleotides outside the gene matches: 7.

This clone showed up many times. This sequence joins TRBV11-1 and TRBJ2-7; D is undetermined. Trimming removed 5 bases from V and 2 bases from J, with 10 bases in between. Germline assignment: CDR1 SGHAT and CDR2 FQDESV (reference sequence). CDR3 length equals 13 residues. CDR3: CASSPWATYEQYF. The CDR3 DNA follows: TGTGCCAGCAGCCCATGGGCCACCTACGAGCAGTACTTC.

This clone occurred many times. The same CDR3 can be traced to other DNA sequences in this sample. CDR3 region: CASSPWGGDMNTEAFF. The CDR3 nucleotides read TGTGCCAGCAGCCCCTGGGGGGGCGACATGAACACTGAAGCTTTCTTT. The chain links TRBV11-1 to TRBJ1-1, with D perhaps matching TRBD1 (6 bases). The CDR3 consists of 16 residues. Germline V CDR1 and CDR2: SGHAT, FQDESV (reference sequence). V lost 5 bases and J lost 0, with 16 bases in between.

With regard to this clone: A much larger clone differs by one base, so this may be a read error. The same CDR3 arises from other DNA sequences in this sample as well. The rearrangement uses TRBV7-7 and TRBJ2-2; maybe TRBD2 (6 bases). Germline V gene sequence: CDR1 SSHAT, CDR2 FNYEAQ (reference sequence). The CDR3 runs 16 residues. Here the CDR3 reads CASTEGGDFSTGELFF. The CDR3 nucleotides read TGTGCTAGCACCGAAGGCGGGGACTTCTCCACCGGGGAGCTTTTTTTT.

This clone has ten or more counts. This rearrangement joins TRBV20-1 to TRBJ2-1, with 9 bases that match TRBD1. CDR1 DFQATT and CDR2 SNEGSKA come from the germline V gene (reference sequence). Trimming cost V 6 bases and J 13 bases; bases outside gene matches: 13. The CDR3 length is 13 residues. CDR3 sequence reads: CSASGTGTLPQFF. The CDR3 bases are TGCAGTGCGTCCGGGACAGGGACCCTTCCCCAGTTCTTC.

Sample share makes this clone medium-sized. V and J are TRBV6-1 and TRBJ2-6, with D perhaps TRBD1 (5 bases). From germline, CDR1 is MNHNS and CDR2 SASEGT. The V and J ends lost 7 bases and 0 bases respectively, with 10 bases between them. The CDR3 is 15 amino acids. The CDR3 coding sequence is TGTGCCAGCACTAAAGGGGACTCTGGGGCCAACGTCCTGACTTTC. Residues: CASTKGDSGANVLTF.

At least ten counts were recorded for this clone. This sequence joins TRBV5-1 and TRBJ2-7, with 8 bases aligning to TRBD2. CDR3 length: 13 residues. The germline V gene encodes CDR1 SGHRS and CDR2 YFSETQ. V gave up 0 bases and J gave up 12 bases; unmatched junction bases: 8. For the CDR3, the DNA is TGCGCCAGCAGCTTGGTCGGGACTAGTCAGCTGTACTTC. Translation gives CASSLVGTSQLYF.

This clone was observed a few times. J is TRBJ2-7 and V is TRBV12-3 or TRBV12-4, with a tentative D call TRBD1 (6 bases). The CDR3 is made up of 15 amino acids. The ends were cut back, 5 bases at V and 1 base at J, with 15 bases in the middle. This CDR3 reads CASSGGESLSYEQYF. In DNA form, the CDR3 reads TGTGCCAGCAGTGGGGGCGAGAGTCTATCCTACGAGCAGTACTTC.

This clone was seen repeatedly, ten times or more. The DNA for the CDR3 is TGCAGTGCTAGAGATATAGACCTTGGGGACAATGAGCAGTTCTTC. This translates into CSARDIDLGDNEQFF. The chain combines TRBV20-1 with TRBJ2-1; D is ambiguous. The CDR3 length is 15 residues. Trimming left V 0 bases short and J 5 bases short, with 14 bases between. Germline V gene sequence: CDR1 DFQATT, CDR2 SNEGSKA (reference sequence).

This clone is medium-sized (0.01 to 0.1%). The rearrangement joins TRBV28 to TRBJ1-1; D might be TRBD1 (5 bases). V dropped 3 bases and J dropped 2 bases, with 13 bases sitting between them. The CDR3 is made up of 15 amino acids. Germline CDR1 MDHEN, CDR2 SYDVKM. The CDR3 DNA reads TGTGCCAGCAGTTTTCGGGGCAGGACCAACACTGAAGCTTTCTTT. This translates into CASSFRGRTNTEAFF.

This clone showed up many times. Just one base apart from a much larger clone, this may be a read error. The sample has other DNA sequences that encode this CDR3 too. The chain links TRBV6-1 to TRBJ2-2; perhaps TRBD2 as D (5 bases). Germline loops: CDR1 MNHNS, CDR2 SASEGT. The CDR3 totals 15 residues. The DNA of the CDR3 is TGTGCCAGCAGACGGACTCTCTCGAATACCGGGGAGCTGTTTTTT. Protein product: CASRRTLSNTGELFF.

This clone was recorded at least ten times. The chain links TRBV7-2 to TRBJ1-1; D might be TRBD1 (5 bases). Trimming removed 1 base at V and 2 bases at J, with 17 bases between. The CDR3 contains 17 residues. Per germline, CDR1 SGHTA and CDR2 FQGNSA. The CDR3 nucleotides read TGTGCCAGCAGCTTAGGGCTAGTGGCTAGGGGAAACACTGAAGCTTTCTTT. It is translated as CASSLGLVARGNTEAFF.